One sample yielded the 18 T cell receptor beta chains listed below, sequenced in a study of shared clonotypes between healthy human individuals. TCRdb keeps only in-frame clones here, not all; method: immunoSEQ multiplex PCR. Here the sample spans roughly 2.2 million clones, just over 90% being singletons. What was sequenced was naive CD4+ T cells from PBMCs. Subset denoted: CD45RA+ positively selected. The origin of the receptors is a man aged 18 to 30 in good health. Some clones in this sample may be carry-over from other donors' samples.

V and J are TRBV19 and TRBJ1-2; 9 bases match TRBD1. V lost 1 base to trimming and J lost 6 bases; unmatched junction nucleotides: 6. Germline-derived CDR1 and CDR2 are LNHDA and SQIVND (reference sequence). CDR3 size: 15 residues. The DNA of the CDR3 is TGTGCCAGTAGTATAGGATCCACAGGGGGCCATGGCTACACCTTC. Its protein product is CASSIGSTGGHGYTF.

The chain combines TRBV5-1 with TRBJ2-3; the D call may be TRBD1 or TRBD2 (5 bases each). Germline assignment: CDR1 SGHRS and CDR2 YFSETQ. Trimming removed 4 bases from V and 0 bases from J, with 9 bases in between. The CDR3 consists of 14 residues. The chain's CDR3 is CASSPGDSTDTQYF. CDR3 DNA sequence: TGCGCCAGCAGCCCTGGGGACAGCACAGATACGCAGTATTTT.

The chain uses TRBV6-1 and TRBJ1-5; D is undetermined. V gave up 0 bases and J gave up 7 bases, with 13 bases separating them. Germline assignment: CDR1 MNHNS and CDR2 SASEGT. This CDR3 region has 15 residues. CDR3 sequence (DNA): TGTGCCAGCAGTGAAGCGCGGGGTGTAGGGCAGCCCCAGCATTTT. Amino acid sequence: CASSEARGVGQPQHF.

The rearrangement joins TRBV6-5 to TRBJ1-1; no definite D call. The CDR3 loop spans 13 amino acids. Germline CDR1 is MNHEY and CDR2 is SVGAGI. V was cut by 7 bases and J by 2 bases, with 11 bases left in between. The chain's CDR3 is CASKIQRNTEAFF. The CDR3 nucleotides read TGTGCCAGCAAAATCCAGAGAAACACTGAAGCTTTCTTT.

The rearrangement links TRBV29-1 to TRBJ1-1; the match to TRBD1 covers 9 bases. This CDR3 is built from 13 residues. Trimming removed 7 bases from V and 4 bases from J; junction bases left unmatched: 7. Germline lookup yields CDR1 SQVTM and CDR2 ANQGSEA. CDR3 in amino acids: CSANRGLTTEAFF. CDR3 DNA sequence: TGCAGCGCGAACAGGGGGCTTACCACTGAAGCTTTCTTT. The full variable domain, in which reference TRBV29-1 and TRBJ1-1 provide the parts outside the CDR3, is SAVISQKPSRDICQRGTSLTIQCQVDSQVTMMFWYRQQPGQSLTLIATANQGSEATYESGFVIDKFPISRPNLTFSTLTVSNMSPEDSSIYLCSANRGLTTEAFFGQGTRLTVV.

This chain connects TRBV7-2 to TRBJ2-2; D is unclear. V was cut by 5 bases and J by 6 bases, with 7 bases left in between. CDR1 is SGHTA, CDR2 FQGNSA, per germline. CDR3 size: 12 residues. CDR3 sequence (DNA): TGTGCCAGCAGCCCCGGACCCGGGGAGCTGTTTTTT. Residues: CASSPGPGELFF.

The chain combines TRBV7-3 with TRBJ2-1; TRBD1 agrees at 7 bases. The CDR3 loop spans 14 amino acids. Germline lookup yields CDR1 SGHTA and CDR2 FQGTGA. Trimming cost V 5 bases and J 6 bases; bases outside gene matches: 7. As DNA, the CDR3 is TGTGCCAGCAGCCCCGGACAGGAGTCCAATGAGCAGTTCTTC. Translated: CASSPGQESNEQFF. Together with reference TRBV7-3 and TRBJ2-1, the CDR3 gives the full variable domain: GAGVSQTPSNKVTEKGKYVELRCDPISGHTALYWYRQSLGQGPEFLIYFQGTGAADDSGLPNDRFFAVRPEGSVSTLKIQRTERGDSAVYLCASSPGQESNEQFFGPGTRLTVL.

The rearrangement joins TRBV6-5 to TRBJ2-7; TRBD1 matches at 7 bases. The CDR3 has 13 residues. Germline CDR1 reads MNHEY; CDR2 reads SVGAGI. Germline trimming cut 7 bases from V and 4 bases from J; bases unmatched to any gene: 7. The CDR3: CASKGAGFYEQYF. Written as DNA, the CDR3 is TGTGCCAGCAAGGGGGCGGGCTTTTACGAGCAGTACTTC.

This chain uses TRBV5-1 with TRBJ1-4, with TRBD1 identical over 10 bases. The V gene's germline CDR1 is SGHRS and CDR2 YFSETQ. The length of the CDR3 is 16 residues. The J segment lost 1 base and the V segment lost 4 bases, leaving 4 bases of the junction unmatched. The CDR3 is CASSPGQGRTNEKLFF. The CDR3 nucleotides are TGCGCCAGCAGCCCGGGACAGGGGAGAACTAATGAAAAACTGTTTTTT.

This clone came up once. The chain combines TRBV5-1 with TRBJ2-7; 8 bases align to TRBD2. The V gene's germline CDR1 is SGHRS and CDR2 YFSETQ. The CDR3 is made up of 15 amino acids. With 0 bases clipped from V and 4 bases from J, the junction kept 6 bases outside the gene matches. CDR3 sequence (DNA): TGCGCCAGCAGCTTGGCGAGCGGGAGTGTATACGAGCAGTACTTC. Protein product: CASSLASGSVYEQYF.

V is TRBV7-2 and J is TRBJ1-1, with D tentatively TRBD1 (6 bases). The CDR3 has 13 residues. Per germline, CDR1 SGHTA and CDR2 FQGNSA. The V end lost 6 bases, the J end lost 6 bases, and 14 bases lay between the germline ends. CDR3 bases: TGTGCCAGCAGATGGGCAGGGGAGGCTGAAGCTTTCTTT. Translated, it gives CASRWAGEAEAFF.

The rearrangement joins TRBV5-1 to TRBJ2-1; D gene uncertain. The germline V gene has CDR1 SGHRS and CDR2 YFSETQ. There are 14 residues in the CDR3. The V end lost 4 bases, the J end lost 5 bases, and 13 bases lay between the germline ends. The CDR3 bases are TGCGCCAGCAGCGAACGGGCAGGACACAATGAGCAGTTCTTC. Encoded protein: CASSERAGHNEQFF.

This CDR3 reads CASSFFPRASNQPQHF. CDR3 DNA: TGTGCCAGCAGCTTTTTTCCAAGGGCCAGCAATCAGCCCCAGCATTTT. This chain links TRBV7-2 with TRBJ1-5; D unclear. Germline CDR1 is SGHTA and CDR2 is FQGNSA. Trimming shortened V by 3 bases and J by 1 base, and 13 bases separated the two germline ends. The CDR3 has 16 amino acids.

The CDR3 sequence: CASRVGQSNTGELFF. In DNA form, the CDR3 reads TGTGCCAGCAGGGTGGGACAATCGAACACCGGGGAGCTGTTTTTT. This sequence joins TRBV7-6 and TRBJ2-2; weak D call: TRBD1 (6 bases). This CDR3 region has 15 residues. Deletions cut 6 bases from V and 0 bases from J, with 11 bases between. Germline CDR1 and CDR2: SGHVS and FNYEAQ.

This clone was counted once. The chain links TRBV5-8 to TRBJ2-5, with D possibly matching TRBD1 (5 bases). The V end lost 0 bases, the J end lost 9 bases, and 9 bases lay between the germline ends. Germline V gene lookup returns CDR1 SGHTS and CDR2 YDEGEE. The CDR3 is 12 residues long. The CDR3 is CASSLEKGAQYF. In DNA form, the CDR3 reads TGTGCCAGCAGCTTGGAAAAAGGGGCCCAGTACTTC.

The V call is TRBV28, the J call TRBJ1-5; 7 bases are a match to TRBD1. This CDR3 has 14 amino acids. Trimming removed 8 bases from V and 5 bases from J; junction bases left unmatched: 9. Germline V gene data show CDR1 as MDHEN and CDR2 as SYDVKM. DNA of the CDR3: TGTGCCAGCCAACCGGGACAGCCATATCAGCCCCAGCATTTT. Translating it yields CASQPGQPYQPQHF.

The rearrangement links TRBV5-5 to TRBJ1-2; 8 bases map to TRBD1. Germline V gives CDR1 SGHKS, CDR2 YYEKEE (reference sequence). This CDR3 region has 15 residues. The V and J ends lost 1 base and 3 bases, in that order; junction bases with no gene match: 5. In DNA form, the CDR3 reads TGTGCCAGCAGCTTGATGACAGGGGCGGACTATGGCTACACCTTC. Its protein product is CASSLMTGADYGYTF.

This clone appeared once. The rearrangement joins TRBV15 to TRBJ1-2; no clear D. Trimming left V 0 bases short and J 8 bases short, with 13 bases between. This CDR3 is built from 14 residues. Germline CDR1 reads LNHNV; CDR2 reads YYDKDF (reference sequence). CDR3 sequence reads: CATSREGNSMGYTF. CDR3 nucleotides: TGTGCCACCAGCAGAGAAGGGAACAGCATGGGCTACACCTTC.